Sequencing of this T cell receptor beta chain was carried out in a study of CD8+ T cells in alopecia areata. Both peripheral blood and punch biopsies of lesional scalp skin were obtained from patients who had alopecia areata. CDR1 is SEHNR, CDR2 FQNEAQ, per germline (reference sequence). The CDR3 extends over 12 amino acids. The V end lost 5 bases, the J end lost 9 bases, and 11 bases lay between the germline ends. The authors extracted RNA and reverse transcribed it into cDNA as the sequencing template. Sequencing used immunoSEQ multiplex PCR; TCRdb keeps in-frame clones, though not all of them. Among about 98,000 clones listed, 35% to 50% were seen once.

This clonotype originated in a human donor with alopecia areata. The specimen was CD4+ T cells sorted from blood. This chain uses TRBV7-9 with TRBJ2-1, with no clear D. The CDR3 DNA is TGTGCCAGCAGCCCCCCCGGCGGTGAGCAGTTCTTC. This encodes CASSPPGGEQFF.